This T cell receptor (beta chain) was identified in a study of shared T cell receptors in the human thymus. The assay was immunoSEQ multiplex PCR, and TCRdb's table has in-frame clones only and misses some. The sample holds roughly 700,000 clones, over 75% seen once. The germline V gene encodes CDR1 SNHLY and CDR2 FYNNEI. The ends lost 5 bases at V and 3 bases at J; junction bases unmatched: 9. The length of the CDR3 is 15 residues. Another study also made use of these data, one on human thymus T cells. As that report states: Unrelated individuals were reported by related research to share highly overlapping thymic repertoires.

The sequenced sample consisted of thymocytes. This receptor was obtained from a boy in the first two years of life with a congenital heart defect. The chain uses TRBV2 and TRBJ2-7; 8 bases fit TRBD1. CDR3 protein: CASSNKDRVHYEQYF. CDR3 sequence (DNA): TGTGCCAGCAGTAACAAGGACAGGGTCCACTACGAGCAGTACTTC.